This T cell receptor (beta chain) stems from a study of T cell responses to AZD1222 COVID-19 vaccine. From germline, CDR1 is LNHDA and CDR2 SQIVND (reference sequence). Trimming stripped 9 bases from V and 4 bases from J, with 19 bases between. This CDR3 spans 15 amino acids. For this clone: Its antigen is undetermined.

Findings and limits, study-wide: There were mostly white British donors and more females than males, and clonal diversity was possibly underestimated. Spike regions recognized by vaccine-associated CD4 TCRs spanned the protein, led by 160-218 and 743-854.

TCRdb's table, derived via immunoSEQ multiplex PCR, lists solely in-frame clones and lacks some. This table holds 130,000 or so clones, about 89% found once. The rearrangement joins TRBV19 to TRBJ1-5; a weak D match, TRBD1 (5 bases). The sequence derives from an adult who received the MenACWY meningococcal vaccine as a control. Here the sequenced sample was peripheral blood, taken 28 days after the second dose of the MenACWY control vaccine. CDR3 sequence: CASLPGAEFNQPQHF. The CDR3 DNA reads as TGTGCCAGCCTCCCCGGGGCAGAATTTAATCAGCCCCAGCATTTT.